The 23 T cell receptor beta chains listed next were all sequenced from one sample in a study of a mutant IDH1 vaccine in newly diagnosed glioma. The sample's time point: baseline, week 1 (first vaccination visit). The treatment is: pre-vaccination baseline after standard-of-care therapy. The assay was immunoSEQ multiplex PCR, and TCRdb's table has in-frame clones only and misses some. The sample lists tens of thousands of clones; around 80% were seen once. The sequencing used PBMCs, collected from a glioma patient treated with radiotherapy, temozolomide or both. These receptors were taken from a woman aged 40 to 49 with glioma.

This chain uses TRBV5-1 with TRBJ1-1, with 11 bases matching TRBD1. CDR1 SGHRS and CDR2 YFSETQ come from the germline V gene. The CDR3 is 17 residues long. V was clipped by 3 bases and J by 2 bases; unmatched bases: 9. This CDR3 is CASSWSDGQGANTEAFF. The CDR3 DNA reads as TGCGCCAGCAGCTGGTCAGACGGACAGGGGGCTAACACTGAAGCTTTCTTT.

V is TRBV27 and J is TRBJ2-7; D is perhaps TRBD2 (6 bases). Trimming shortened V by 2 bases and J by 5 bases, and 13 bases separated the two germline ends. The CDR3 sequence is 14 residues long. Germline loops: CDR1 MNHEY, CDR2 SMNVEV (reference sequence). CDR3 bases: TGTGCCAGCAGTTTAAGGCGTAGGGAGGACGAGCAGTACTTC. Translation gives CASSLRRREDEQYF.

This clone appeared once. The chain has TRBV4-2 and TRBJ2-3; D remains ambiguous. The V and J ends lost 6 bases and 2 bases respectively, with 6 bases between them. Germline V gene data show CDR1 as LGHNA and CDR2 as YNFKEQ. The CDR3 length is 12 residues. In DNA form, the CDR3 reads TGTGCCAGCAGTCCGGACACAGATACGCAGTATTTT. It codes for CASSPDTDTQYF.

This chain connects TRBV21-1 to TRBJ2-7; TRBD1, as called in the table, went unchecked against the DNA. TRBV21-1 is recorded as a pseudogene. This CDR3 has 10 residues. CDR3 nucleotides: TGTGCCAGCAGCAAAGTAGAGGACAGCTTC. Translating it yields CASSKVEDSF.

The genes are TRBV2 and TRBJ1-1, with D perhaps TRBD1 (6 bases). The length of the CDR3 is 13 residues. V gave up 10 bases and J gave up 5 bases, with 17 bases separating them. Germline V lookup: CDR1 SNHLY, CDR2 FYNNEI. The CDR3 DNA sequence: TGTGCCACCGAGGAACAGGGCGAAACTGAAGCTTTCTTT. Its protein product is CATEEQGETEAFF.

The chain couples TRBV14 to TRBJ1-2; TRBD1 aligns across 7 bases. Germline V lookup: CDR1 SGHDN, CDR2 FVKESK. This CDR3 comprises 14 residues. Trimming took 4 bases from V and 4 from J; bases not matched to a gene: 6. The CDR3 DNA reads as TGTGCCAGCAGCCTTACAGGGGTTGGCTATGGCTACACCTTC. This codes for CASSLTGVGYGYTF.

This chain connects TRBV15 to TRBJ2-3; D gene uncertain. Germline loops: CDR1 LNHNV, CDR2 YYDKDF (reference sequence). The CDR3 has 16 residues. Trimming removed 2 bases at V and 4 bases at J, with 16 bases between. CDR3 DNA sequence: TGTGCCACCAGCAGACCGACCGCGGTCGAGTCAGATACGCAGTATTTT. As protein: CATSRPTAVESDTQYF.

The CDR3 is CASKKQRGAATQYF. As DNA, the CDR3 is TGTGCCAGCAAAAAACAGCGGGGGGCGGCGACCCAGTACTTC. The chain employs TRBV6-5 and TRBJ2-5; 9 bases agree with TRBD2. This CDR3 spans 14 amino acids. The germline gives CDR1 MNHEY, CDR2 SVGAGI. Trimming cost V 7 bases and J 7 bases; bases outside gene matches: 10.

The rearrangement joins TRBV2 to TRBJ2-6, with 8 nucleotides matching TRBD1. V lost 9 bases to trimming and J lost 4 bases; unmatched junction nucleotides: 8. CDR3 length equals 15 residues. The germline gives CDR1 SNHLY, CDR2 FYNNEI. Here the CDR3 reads CARGGRGLGANVLTF. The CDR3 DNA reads TGTGCCAGAGGGGGCAGGGGGCTCGGGGCCAACGTCCTGACTTTC.

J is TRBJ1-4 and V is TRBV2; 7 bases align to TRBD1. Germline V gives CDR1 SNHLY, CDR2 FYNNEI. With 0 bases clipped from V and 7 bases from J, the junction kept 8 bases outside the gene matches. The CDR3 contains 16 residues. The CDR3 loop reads CASSEAQGGSGEKLFF. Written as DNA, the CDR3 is TGTGCCAGCAGTGAAGCGCAAGGGGGCTCGGGTGAAAAACTGTTTTTT.

The CDR3 loop reads CASSVGLAGGHEQFF. CDR3 nucleotides: TGTGCCAGCAGCGTGGGACTAGCGGGGGGCCATGAGCAGTTCTTC. The rearrangement links TRBV9 to TRBJ2-1, with TRBD2 matching over 15 bases. The CDR3 length is 15 residues. Looked up from germline, CDR1 is SGDLS and CDR2 is YYNGEE. After removal of 2 bases from V and 8 bases from J, the junction contained 2 bases not matched to a gene.

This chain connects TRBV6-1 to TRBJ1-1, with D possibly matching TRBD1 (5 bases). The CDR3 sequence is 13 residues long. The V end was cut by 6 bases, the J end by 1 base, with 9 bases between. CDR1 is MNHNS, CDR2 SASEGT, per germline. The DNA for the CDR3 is TGTGCCAGCAGGTTAGGACAGAACACTGAAGCTTTCTTT. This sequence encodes CASRLGQNTEAFF.

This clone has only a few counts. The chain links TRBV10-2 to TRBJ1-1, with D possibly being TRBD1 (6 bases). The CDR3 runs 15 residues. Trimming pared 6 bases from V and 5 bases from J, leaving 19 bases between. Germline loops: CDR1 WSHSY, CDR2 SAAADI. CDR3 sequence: CASSRGGARRTEAFF. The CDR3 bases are TGCGCCAGCAGCCGGGGGGGCGCTCGGAGAACTGAAGCTTTCTTT.

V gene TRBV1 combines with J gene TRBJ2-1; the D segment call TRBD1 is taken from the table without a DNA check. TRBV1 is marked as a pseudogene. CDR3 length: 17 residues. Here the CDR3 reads CTSSQESETRVYNEQFF. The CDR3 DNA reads TGCACCAGCAGCCAAGAGTCAGAGACACGAGTCTACAATGAGCAGTTCTTC.

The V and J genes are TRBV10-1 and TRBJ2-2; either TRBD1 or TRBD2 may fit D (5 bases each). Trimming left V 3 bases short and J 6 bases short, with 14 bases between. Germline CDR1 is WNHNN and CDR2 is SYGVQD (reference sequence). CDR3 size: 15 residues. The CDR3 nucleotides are TGCGCCAGCAGTGATGATCACGGGGCCGCCGGGGAGCTGTTTTTT. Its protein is CASSDDHGAAGELFF.

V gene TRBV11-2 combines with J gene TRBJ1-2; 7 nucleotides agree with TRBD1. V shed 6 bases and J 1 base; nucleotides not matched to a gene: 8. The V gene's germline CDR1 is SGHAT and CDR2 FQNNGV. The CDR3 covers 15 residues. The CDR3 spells CASSQRQGFNYGYTF. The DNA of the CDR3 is TGTGCCAGCAGTCAGCGACAGGGCTTTAACTATGGCTACACCTTC. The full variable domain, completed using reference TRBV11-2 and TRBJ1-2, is EAGVAQSPRYKIIEKRQSVAFWCNPISGHATLYWYQQILGQGPKLLIQFQNNGVVDDSQLPKDRFSAERLKGVDSTLKIQPAKLEDSAVYLCASSQRQGFNYGYTFGSGTRLTVV.

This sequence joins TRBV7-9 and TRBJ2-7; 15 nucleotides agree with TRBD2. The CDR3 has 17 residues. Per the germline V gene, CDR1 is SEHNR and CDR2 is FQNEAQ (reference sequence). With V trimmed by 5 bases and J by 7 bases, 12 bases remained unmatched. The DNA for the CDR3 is TGTGCCAGCAGCCCCGCGCTTGGGACTAGCGGGGGGCGGGAGCAGTACTTC. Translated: CASSPALGTSGGREQYF.

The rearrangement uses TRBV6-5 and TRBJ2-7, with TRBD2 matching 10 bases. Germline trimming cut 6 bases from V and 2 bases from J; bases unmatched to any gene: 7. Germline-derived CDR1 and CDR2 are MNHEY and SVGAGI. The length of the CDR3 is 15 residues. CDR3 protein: CASRRSSGGAYEQYF. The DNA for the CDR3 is TGTGCCAGCAGACGTTCTAGCGGGGGAGCCTACGAGCAGTACTTC.

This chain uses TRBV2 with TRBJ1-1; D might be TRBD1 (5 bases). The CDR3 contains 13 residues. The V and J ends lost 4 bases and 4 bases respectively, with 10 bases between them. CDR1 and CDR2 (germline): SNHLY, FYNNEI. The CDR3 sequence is CASSVREGTEAFF. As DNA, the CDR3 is TGTGCCAGCAGTGTCAGGGAGGGCACTGAAGCTTTCTTT.

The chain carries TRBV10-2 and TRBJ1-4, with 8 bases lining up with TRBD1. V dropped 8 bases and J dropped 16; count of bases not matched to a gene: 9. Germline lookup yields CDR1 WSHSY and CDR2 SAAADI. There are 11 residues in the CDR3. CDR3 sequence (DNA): TGCGCCAGCTCCCAGGGGGCCGTTTCGTTTTTT. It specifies CASSQGAVSFF.

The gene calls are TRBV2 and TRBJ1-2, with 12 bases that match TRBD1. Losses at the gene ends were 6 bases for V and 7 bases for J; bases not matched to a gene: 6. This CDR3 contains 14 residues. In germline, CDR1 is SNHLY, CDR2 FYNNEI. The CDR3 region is CASRPGQGAGGYTF. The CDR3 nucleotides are TGTGCCAGCAGGCCGGGACAGGGGGCGGGTGGCTACACCTTC. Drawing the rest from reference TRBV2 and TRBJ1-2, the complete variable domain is EPEVTQTPSHQVTQMGQEVILRCVPISNHLYFYWYRQILGQKVEFLVSFYNNEISEKSEIFDDQFSVERPDGSNFTLKIRSTKLEDSAMYFCASRPGQGAGGYTFGSGTRLTVV.

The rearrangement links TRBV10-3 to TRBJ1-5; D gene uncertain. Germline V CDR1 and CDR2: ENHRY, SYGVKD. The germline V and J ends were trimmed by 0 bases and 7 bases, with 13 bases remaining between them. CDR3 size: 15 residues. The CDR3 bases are TGTGCCATCAGTGAGTCGCACCCCTCAGAGCAGCCCCAGCATTTT. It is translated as CAISESHPSEQPQHF.

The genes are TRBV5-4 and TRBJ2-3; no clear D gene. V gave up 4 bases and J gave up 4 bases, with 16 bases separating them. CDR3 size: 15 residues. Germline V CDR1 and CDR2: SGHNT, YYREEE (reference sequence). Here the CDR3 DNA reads TGTGCCAGCAGCCTCGGGTTCCCAAGCGCAGATACGCAGTATTTT. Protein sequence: CASSLGFPSADTQYF.